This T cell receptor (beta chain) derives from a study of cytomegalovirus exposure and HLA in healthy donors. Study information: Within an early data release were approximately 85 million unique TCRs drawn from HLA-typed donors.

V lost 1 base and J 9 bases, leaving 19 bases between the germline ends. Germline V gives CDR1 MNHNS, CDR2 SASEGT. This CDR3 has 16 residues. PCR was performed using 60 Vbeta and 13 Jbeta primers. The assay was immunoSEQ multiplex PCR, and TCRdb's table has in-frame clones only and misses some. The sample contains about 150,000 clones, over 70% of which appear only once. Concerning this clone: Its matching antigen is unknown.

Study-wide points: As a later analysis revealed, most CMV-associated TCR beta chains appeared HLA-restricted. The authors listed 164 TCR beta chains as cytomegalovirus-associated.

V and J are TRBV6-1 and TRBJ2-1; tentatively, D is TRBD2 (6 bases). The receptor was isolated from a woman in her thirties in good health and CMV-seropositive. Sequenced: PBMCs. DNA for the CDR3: TGTGCCAGCAGTGAAGAACGTGGGACTTTATATAGTGAGCAGTTCTTC. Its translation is CASSEERGTLYSEQFF.